There are many counts of the clone carrying this T cell receptor beta chain. This sample is drawn from a study of Graves' ophthalmopathy and Graves' hyperthyroidism. Beta-chain TCR CDR3 regions were amplified from RNA transcripts. The workflow started with a first-round RT-PCR run with HTBI primers and then moved on to a second-round multiplex PCR. TCRdb independently ran MiXCR on the multiplex PCR reads; one entry per CDR3 protein. The profile shows about 500,000 distinct CDR3 sequences, around an eighth of them singletons. Isolation of PBMCs was performed using 8 to 10 ml of fresh peripheral blood. V lost 1 base and J lost 3, with 12 bases in between. Per the germline V gene, CDR1 is MGHDK and CDR2 is SYGVNS. This CDR3 has 15 amino acids.

The chain has TRBV25-1 and TRBJ1-1, with D perhaps TRBD1 (5 bases). Sequenced input: blood. This TCR derives from a woman aged 25-40 years with Graves' ophthalmopathy. The CDR3, as DNA: TGTGCCAGCAGTGAATCAAGGGGCGGGGACACTGAAGCTTTCTTT. It specifies CASSESRGGDTEAFF.